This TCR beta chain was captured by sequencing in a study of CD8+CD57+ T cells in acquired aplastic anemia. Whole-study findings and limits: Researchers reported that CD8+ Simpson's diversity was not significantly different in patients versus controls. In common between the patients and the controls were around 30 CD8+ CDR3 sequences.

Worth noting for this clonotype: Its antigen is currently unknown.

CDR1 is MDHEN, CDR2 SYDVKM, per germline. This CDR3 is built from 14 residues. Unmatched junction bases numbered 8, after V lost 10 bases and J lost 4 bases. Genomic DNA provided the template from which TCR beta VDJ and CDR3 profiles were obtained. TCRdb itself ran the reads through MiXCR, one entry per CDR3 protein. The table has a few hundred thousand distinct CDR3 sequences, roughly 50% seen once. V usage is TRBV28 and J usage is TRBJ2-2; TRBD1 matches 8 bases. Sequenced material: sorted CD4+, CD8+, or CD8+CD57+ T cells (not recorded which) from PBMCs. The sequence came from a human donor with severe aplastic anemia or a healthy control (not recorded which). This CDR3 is CATRRGQGTGELFF. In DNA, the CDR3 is TGTGCCACCCGAAGAGGACAGGGCACCGGGGAGCTGTTTTTT.